The 27 T cell receptor beta chains reported below all come from one sample, sequenced in a study of OX40 agonist ivuxolimab in advanced cancers. Library preparation was by the immunoSEQ multiplex PCR assay. TCRdb limited this immuneACCESS table to in-frame rearrangements with V and J called. A share of clones is missing; checked studies link under half to unresolved V genes, and the rest is unexplained. Here the sample has fewer than 100,000 clones; about four fifths occur a single time. The top ten hold 0.4% to 0.5% of the sample. The material sequenced was CD4+ or CD8+ T cells sorted from blood, taken in a trial of the OX40 agonist ivuxolimab. Source of these receptors: an adult with an advanced solid tumor such as melanoma, head and neck, liver or kidney cancer.

The V and J genes are TRBV28 and TRBJ1-2; TRBD1 is a possible D gene (5 bases). Trimming removed 4 bases at V and 7 bases at J, with 10 bases between. The CDR3 sequence is 12 residues long. CDR1 and CDR2 from the germline V gene are MDHEN and SYDVKM. The DNA of the CDR3 is TGTGCCAGCAGTTCAGGGTCGGTTGGCTACACCTTC. This codes for CASSSGSVGYTF.

The table lists this clone with a few counts. The chain links TRBV7-3 to TRBJ1-1; D unclear. Deletions cut 0 bases from V and 4 bases from J, with 6 bases between. This CDR3 is 13 amino acids long. Germline CDR1 reads SGHTA; CDR2 reads FQGTGA. The CDR3 protein is CASSLTGLTEAFF. CDR3 sequence (DNA): TGTGCCAGCAGCTTAACAGGGCTCACTGAAGCTTTCTTT.

The chain joins TRBV28 to TRBJ2-7; D remains ambiguous. CDR3 size: 13 residues. Trimming left V 3 bases short and J 0 bases short, with 6 bases between. From germline, CDR1 is MDHEN and CDR2 SYDVKM. The CDR3, as DNA: TGTGCCAGCAGTTTCTCCAACTCCTACGAGCAGTACTTC. Translation: CASSFSNSYEQYF. Looking up the rest from reference TRBV28 and TRBJ2-7 gives the full variable domain: DVKVTQSSRYLVKRTGEKVFLECVQDMDHENMFWYRQDPGLGLRLIYFSYDVKMKEKGDIPEGYSVSREKKERFSLILESASTNQTSMYLCASSFSNSYEQYFGPGTRLTVT.

This chain joins TRBV19 and TRBJ2-2, with a possible D match to TRBD1 (6 bases). Trimming removed 4 bases from V and 5 bases from J, with 20 bases in between. Per the germline V gene, CDR1 is LNHDA and CDR2 is SQIVND (reference sequence). CDR3 length: 17 residues. This chain's CDR3 is CASSTRPGHIETGELFF. The CDR3 DNA is TGTGCCAGTAGTACCCGCCCGGGACATATAGAAACCGGGGAGCTGTTTTTT.

This chain uses TRBV7-9 with TRBJ1-1; D is unresolved. V lost 4 bases, J lost 5 bases, and 17 bases lay in between. In germline, CDR1 is SEHNR, CDR2 FQNEAQ (reference sequence). The CDR3 sequence is 15 residues long. As DNA, the CDR3 is TGTGCCAGCAGCTCCCCCCGGGCCCTGAGGACTGAAGCTTTCTTT. It codes for CASSSPRALRTEAFF.

The chain combines TRBV5-1 with TRBJ2-1, with 15 bases aligning to TRBD2. The CDR3 covers 17 residues. The V and J ends lost 3 bases and 9 bases, in that order; junction bases with no gene match: 10. Germline V gives CDR1 SGHRS, CDR2 YFSETQ. The DNA of the CDR3 is TGCGCCAGCAGCTCCCCTACCGGGACTAGCGGGAGGAGTGAGCAGTTCTTC. Amino acid sequence: CASSSPTGTSGRSEQFF.

The rearrangement links TRBV5-1 to TRBJ1-2, with D tentatively TRBD1 (5 bases). This CDR3 region has 14 residues. The V end was cut by 3 bases, the J end by 7 bases, with 16 bases between. From germline, CDR1 is SGHRS and CDR2 YFSETQ. The CDR3 region is CASSWDLGSGGYTF. CDR3 DNA sequence: TGCGCCAGCAGCTGGGACTTAGGGTCGGGTGGCTACACCTTC.

The chain employs TRBV10-3 and TRBJ1-2; tentative D call: TRBD1 (6 bases). Trimming removed 6 bases at V and 2 bases at J, with 10 bases between. The CDR3 covers 13 residues. Germline loops: CDR1 ENHRY, CDR2 SYGVKD. The chain's CDR3 is CAIRTGTNYGYTF. The CDR3 nucleotides are TGTGCCATCAGGACGGGGACAAACTATGGCTACACCTTC.

This rearrangement joins TRBV7-6 to TRBJ1-1; 7 bases fit TRBD1. The CDR3 is 14 amino acids. V lost 6 bases to trimming and J lost 5 bases; unmatched junction nucleotides: 9. Germline values: CDR1 SGHVS, CDR2 FNYEAQ. CDR3 DNA sequence: TGTGCCAGCAGTAAGGGCAGGGGGAGGACTGAAGCTTTCTTT. Its protein product is CASSKGRGRTEAFF. Looking up the rest from reference TRBV7-6 and TRBJ1-1 gives the full variable domain: GAGVSQSPRYKVTKRGQDVALRCDPISGHVSLYWYRQALGQGPEFLTYFNYEAQQDKSGLPNDRFSAERPEGSISTLTIQRTEQRDSAMYRCASSKGRGRTEAFFGQGTRLTVV.

The V gene is TRBV6-6, the J gene TRBJ1-1; no firm D call. This CDR3 is 14 amino acids long. Germline CDR1 MNHNY, CDR2 SVGAGI (reference sequence). Deletions cut 4 bases from V and 2 bases from J, with 11 bases between. The CDR3 here is CASSSPGSNTEAFF. The CDR3 coding sequence is TGTGCCAGCAGTTCACCTGGCAGCAACACTGAAGCTTTCTTT.

Concerning this clone: The same CDR3 also results from other DNA sequences found in this sample. The V call is TRBV5-4, the J call TRBJ2-4, with 16 nucleotides matching TRBD2. Unmatched junction bases numbered 2, after V lost 4 bases and J lost 1 base. The CDR3 length is 17 residues. Germline assignment: CDR1 SGHNT and CDR2 YYREEE (reference sequence). The CDR3 spells CASSPGLAGGAKNIQYF. The CDR3 nucleotides read TGTGCCAGCAGCCCGGGACTAGCGGGAGGGGCCAAAAACATTCAGTACTTC.

This clone was seen just once. The chain has TRBV28 and TRBJ2-2; no definite D call. The V end lost 1 base, the J end lost 0 bases, and 9 bases lay between the germline ends. The CDR3 sequence is 16 residues long. The germline V gene has CDR1 MDHEN and CDR2 SYDVKM. CDR3 loop: CASSLLAASNTGELFF. The CDR3 DNA reads as TGTGCCAGCAGTTTATTAGCCGCCTCGAACACCGGGGAGCTGTTTTTT. Supplemented by reference TRBV28 and TRBJ2-2, the full variable domain reads DVKVTQSSRYLVKRTGEKVFLECVQDMDHENMFWYRQDPGLGLRLIYFSYDVKMKEKGDIPEGYSVSREKKERFSLILESASTNQTSMYLCASSLLAASNTGELFFGEGSRLTVL.

The chain is built from TRBV5-5 and TRBJ1-1, with D unclear. Germline CDR1 is SGHKS and CDR2 is YYEKEE (reference sequence). This CDR3 has 16 amino acids. Trimming left V 0 bases short and J 0 bases short, with 12 bases between. The CDR3 sequence is CASSLEFAVMNTEAFF. The DNA of the CDR3 is TGTGCCAGCAGCTTGGAGTTCGCAGTCATGAACACTGAAGCTTTCTTT.

The V gene is TRBV7-9, the J gene TRBJ2-3, with 10 nucleotides matching TRBD1. This CDR3 is 17 amino acids long. Unmatched junction bases numbered 10, after V lost 6 bases and J lost 1 base. Per germline, CDR1 SEHNR and CDR2 FQNEAQ (reference sequence). The CDR3 region is CASRTNLGTGGTDTQYF. The DNA of the CDR3 is TGTGCCAGCAGGACCAACCTCGGGACAGGGGGCACAGATACGCAGTATTTT.

This clone was seen more than once but under ten times. The rearrangement uses TRBV6-6 and TRBJ1-5; D may be TRBD1 (6 bases). This CDR3 has 14 amino acids. The germline V gene has CDR1 MNHNY and CDR2 SVGAGI (reference sequence). Trimming took off 5 bases at V and 5 bases at J, with 13 bases between the two ends. The CDR3 sequence: CASSDYRADQPQHF. CDR3 in DNA: TGTGCCAGCAGTGACTACAGGGCGGATCAGCCCCAGCATTTT.

This chain connects TRBV7-8 to TRBJ2-7; 8 bases align to TRBD2. CDR3 size: 15 residues. Per the germline V gene, CDR1 is SGHVS and CDR2 is FQNEAQ. J was trimmed by 4 bases and V by 2 bases; bases with no gene match: 7. The CDR3 DNA sequence: TGTGCCAGCAGCTTACAGACTAGCGCCGTTTACGAGCAGTACTTC. Translating gives CASSLQTSAVYEQYF.

J is TRBJ1-3 and V is TRBV7-8; D is unresolved. CDR3 length equals 15 residues. V was pared by 4 bases and J by 4 bases, with 14 bases between. The germline V gene encodes CDR1 SGHVS and CDR2 FQNEAQ. The CDR3 region has the DNA TGTGCCAGCAGCTCCCGGACGGGTATGGGAAACACCATATATTTT. This gives the protein CASSSRTGMGNTIYF.

This chain uses TRBV18 with TRBJ1-2, with 8 bases matching TRBD1. CDR3 length: 15 residues. The V and J ends lost 3 bases and 6 bases, in that order; junction bases with no gene match: 9. The germline gives CDR1 KGHSH, CDR2 LQKENI. The chain's CDR3 is CASSPAPRGPDGYTF. CDR3 in DNA: TGTGCCAGCTCACCCGCGCCCAGGGGGCCCGATGGCTACACCTTC.

The genes are TRBV28 and TRBJ1-4; perhaps TRBD1 as D (5 bases). V was clipped by 1 base and J by 11 bases, with 14 bases between them. Germline V lookup: CDR1 MDHEN, CDR2 SYDVKM. The CDR3 is 14 amino acids. CDR3 region: CASSLSDRSRKLFF. The CDR3 nucleotides read TGTGCCAGCAGTTTATCTGACAGATCGAGGAAACTGTTTTTT.

This clone was counted a few times. The chain links TRBV4-2 to TRBJ2-2, with D tentatively TRBD1 (6 bases). V was cut by 0 bases and J by 6 bases, with 8 bases left in between. Germline V gene sequence: CDR1 LGHNA, CDR2 YNFKEQ. The CDR3 sequence is 14 residues long. This CDR3 reads CASSQDPGAGELFF. The CDR3 bases are TGTGCCAGCAGCCAAGACCCAGGGGCCGGGGAGCTGTTTTTT.

In this sample, this clone turned up once. This rearrangement joins TRBV18 to TRBJ2-1, with 10 positions matching TRBD2. The germline V gene encodes CDR1 KGHSH and CDR2 LQKENI. CDR3 length: 16 amino acids. V lost 3 bases, J lost 0 bases, and 2 bases stayed unmatched. CDR3 sequence: CASSPASGGSYNEQFF. Written as DNA, the CDR3 is TGTGCCAGCTCACCTGCTAGCGGGGGCTCCTACAATGAGCAGTTCTTC.

This chain links TRBV5-1 with TRBJ2-1; no reliable D call. Germline CDR1 reads SGHRS; CDR2 reads YFSETQ. Trimming stripped 0 bases from V and 2 bases from J, with 15 bases between. This CDR3 has 17 amino acids. The CDR3 region is CASSLGTSPVAYNEQFF. The CDR3 DNA reads TGCGCCAGCAGCTTGGGAACATCCCCTGTGGCCTACAATGAGCAGTTCTTC. The variable domain in full, with the rest retrieved from reference TRBV5-1 and TRBJ2-1, is KAGVTQTPRYLIKTRGQQVTLSCSPISGHRSVSWYQQTPGQGLQFLFEYFSETQRNKGNFPGRFSGRQFSNSRSEMNVSTLELGDSALYLCASSLGTSPVAYNEQFFGPGTRLTVL.

The chain is built from TRBV5-1 and TRBJ1-4, with unresolved D. The V end lost 4 bases, the J end lost 0 bases, and 7 bases lay between the germline ends. This CDR3 is 14 amino acids long. Germline CDR1 is SGHRS and CDR2 is YFSETQ. This chain's CDR3 is CASSAGTTNEKLFF. The CDR3 nucleotides are TGCGCCAGCAGCGCCGGCACAACTAATGAAAAACTGTTTTTT. The full variable domain, rest sourced from reference TRBV5-1 and TRBJ1-4, is KAGVTQTPRYLIKTRGQQVTLSCSPISGHRSVSWYQQTPGQGLQFLFEYFSETQRNKGNFPGRFSGRQFSNSRSEMNVSTLELGDSALYLCASSAGTTNEKLFFGSGTQLSVL.

The chain uses TRBV4-3 and TRBJ2-3; TRBD2 matches at 15 bases. After removal of 5 bases from V and 9 bases from J, the junction contained 6 bases not matched to a gene. The CDR3 has 15 amino acids. The V gene's germline CDR1 is LGHNA and CDR2 YSLEER. The DNA of the CDR3 is TGCGCCAGCAGCTTCGGGACTAGCGGGAGGACCACGCAGTATTTT. It is translated as CASSFGTSGRTTQYF.

This clone was observed once. V and J are TRBV19 and TRBJ1-6; no clear D gene. CDR1 and CDR2 from the germline V gene are LNHDA and SQIVND (reference sequence). Trimming pared 6 bases from V and 0 bases from J, leaving 3 bases between. The CDR3 consists of 13 residues. The CDR3 region is CASRGSYNSPLHF. In DNA, the CDR3 is TGTGCCAGTAGGGGCTCCTATAATTCACCCCTCCACTTT.

The V and J genes are TRBV2 and TRBJ2-2; 11 bases fit TRBD1. The CDR3 loop spans 16 amino acids. After removal of 6 bases from V and 5 bases from J, the junction contained 8 bases not matched to a gene. Germline assignment: CDR1 SNHLY and CDR2 FYNNEI. Here the CDR3 DNA reads TGTGCCAGCAGAGCGGACAGGGGGCTAGGGACCGGGGAGCTGTTTTTT. This gives the protein CASRADRGLGTGELFF.

The count of this clone is one. The rearrangement links TRBV19 to TRBJ2-1; TRBD1 aligns across 8 bases. CDR1 and CDR2 (germline): LNHDA, SQIVND (reference sequence). Germline trimming cut 3 bases from V and 7 bases from J; bases unmatched to any gene: 8. CDR3 size: 15 residues. CDR3 in amino acids: CASSIRQGSLNEQFF. CDR3 in DNA: TGTGCCAGTAGTATCCGACAGGGGTCGTTGAATGAGCAGTTCTTC.